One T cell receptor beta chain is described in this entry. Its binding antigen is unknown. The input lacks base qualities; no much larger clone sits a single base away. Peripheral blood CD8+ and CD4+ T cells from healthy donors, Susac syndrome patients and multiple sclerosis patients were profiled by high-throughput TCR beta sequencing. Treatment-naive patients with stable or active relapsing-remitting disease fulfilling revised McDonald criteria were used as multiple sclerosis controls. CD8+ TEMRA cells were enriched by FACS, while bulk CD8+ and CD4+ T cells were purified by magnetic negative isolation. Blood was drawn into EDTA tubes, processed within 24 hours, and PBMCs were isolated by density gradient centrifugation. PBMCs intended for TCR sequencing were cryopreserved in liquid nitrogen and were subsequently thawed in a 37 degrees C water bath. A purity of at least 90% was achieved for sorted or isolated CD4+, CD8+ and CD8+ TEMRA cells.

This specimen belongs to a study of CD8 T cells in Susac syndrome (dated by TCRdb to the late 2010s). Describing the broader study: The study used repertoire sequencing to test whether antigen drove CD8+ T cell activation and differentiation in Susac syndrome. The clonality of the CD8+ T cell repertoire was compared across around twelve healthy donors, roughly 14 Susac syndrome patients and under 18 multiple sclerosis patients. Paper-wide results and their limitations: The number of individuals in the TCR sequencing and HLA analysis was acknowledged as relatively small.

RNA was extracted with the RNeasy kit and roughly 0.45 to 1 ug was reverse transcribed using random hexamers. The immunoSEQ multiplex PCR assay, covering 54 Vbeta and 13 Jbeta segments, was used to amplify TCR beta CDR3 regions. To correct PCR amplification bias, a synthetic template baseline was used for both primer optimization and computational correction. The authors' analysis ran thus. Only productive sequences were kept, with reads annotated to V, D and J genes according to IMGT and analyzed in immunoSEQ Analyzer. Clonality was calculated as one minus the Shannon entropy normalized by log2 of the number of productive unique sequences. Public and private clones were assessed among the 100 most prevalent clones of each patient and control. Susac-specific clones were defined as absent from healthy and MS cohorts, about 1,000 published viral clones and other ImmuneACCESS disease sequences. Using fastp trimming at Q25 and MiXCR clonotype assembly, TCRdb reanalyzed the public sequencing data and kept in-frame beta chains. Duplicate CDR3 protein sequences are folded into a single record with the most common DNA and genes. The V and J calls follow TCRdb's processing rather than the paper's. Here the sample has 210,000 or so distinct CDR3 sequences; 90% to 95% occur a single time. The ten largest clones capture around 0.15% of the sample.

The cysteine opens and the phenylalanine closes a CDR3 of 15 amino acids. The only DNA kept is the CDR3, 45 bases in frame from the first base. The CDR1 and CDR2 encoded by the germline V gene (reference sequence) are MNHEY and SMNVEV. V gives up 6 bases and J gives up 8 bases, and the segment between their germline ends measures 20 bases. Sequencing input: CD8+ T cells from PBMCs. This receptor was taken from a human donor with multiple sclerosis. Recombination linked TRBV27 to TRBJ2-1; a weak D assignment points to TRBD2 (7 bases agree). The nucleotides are TGTGCCAGCAGACATCTTCTAGGGGGGGCCGATGAGCAGTTCTTC. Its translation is CASRHLLGGADEQFF.